The 10 T cell receptor beta chains reported below all come from one sample, sequenced in a study of T cell changes during pregnancy in multiple sclerosis. Clones were read by immunoSEQ multiplex PCR, and TCRdb kept only the in-frame ones, dropping some. This sample has over 70,000 clones, with approximately 94% found just once. The specimen comprised peripheral blood, sampled in the third trimester of pregnancy. The receptors were gathered from a female donor with multiple sclerosis, enrolled in a pregnancy study.

This sequence joins TRBV13 and TRBJ2-3; 11 positions match TRBD2. Per germline, CDR1 PRHDT and CDR2 FYEKMQ (reference sequence). Trimming removed 4 bases from V and 6 bases from J; junction bases left unmatched: 9. The CDR3 consists of 16 residues. The CDR3 DNA sequence: TGTGCCAGCAGCTCTCATAGCGGGAGGGCCCCCGATACGCAGTATTTT. Encoded protein: CASSSHSGRAPDTQYF.

The chain joins TRBV19 to TRBJ2-5, with D uncertain. Trimming took 2 bases from V and 1 from J, leaving 5 bases between them. Germline V gene sequence: CDR1 LNHDA, CDR2 SQIVND (reference sequence). This CDR3 is 13 amino acids long. The CDR3 sequence: CASSIFGQETQYF. CDR3 bases: TGTGCCAGTAGTATATTCGGCCAAGAGACCCAGTACTTC.

J is TRBJ1-1 and V is TRBV28; D possibly corresponds to TRBD1 (5 bases). This CDR3 region has 15 residues. The germline gives CDR1 MDHEN, CDR2 SYDVKM. V shed 7 bases and J shed 4 bases, with 19 bases lying between them. CDR3 coding DNA: TGTGCCAGCAAATCCGGGACTCTTTTTGGCACTGAAGCTTTCTTT. Translated, it gives CASKSGTLFGTEAFF.

The V and J genes are TRBV5-1 and TRBJ2-2; 7 nucleotides align to TRBD1. This CDR3 is 15 amino acids long. V dropped 0 bases and J dropped 4; count of bases not matched to a gene: 3. CDR1 and CDR2 (germline): SGHRS, YFSETQ. The CDR3 protein is CASSLGGTVTGELFF. CDR3 sequence (DNA): TGCGCCAGCAGCTTGGGAGGGACAGTCACCGGGGAGCTGTTTTTT.

The V call is TRBV19, the J call TRBJ2-1; 10 bases match TRBD2. Germline-derived CDR1 and CDR2 are LNHDA and SQIVND (reference sequence). The CDR3 spans 13 residues. Losses at the gene ends were 5 bases for V and 10 bases for J; bases not matched to a gene: 5. The CDR3 DNA reads as TGTGCCAGTAGTCCAGGACTAGCGGTCGAGCAGTTCTTC. Amino acid sequence: CASSPGLAVEQFF.

The chain carries TRBV7-9 and TRBJ2-1; tentative D call: TRBD2 (5 bases). Germline V gene lookup returns CDR1 SEHNR and CDR2 FQNEAQ (reference sequence). There are 15 residues in the CDR3. V lost 1 base to trimming and J lost 4 bases, with 11 bases between them. The CDR3 spells CASSLGSGMYNEQFF. The CDR3 coding sequence is TGTGCCAGCAGCTTAGGGTCGGGAATGTACAATGAGCAGTTCTTC.

The rearrangement uses TRBV4-2 and TRBJ2-7; no definite D call. Germline V gives CDR1 LGHNA, CDR2 YNFKEQ. This CDR3 has 12 amino acids. The germline V and J ends were trimmed by 1 base and 5 bases, with 6 bases remaining between them. The CDR3 bases are TGTGCCAGCAGCCAAGGAACGGACGAGCAGTACTTC. As protein: CASSQGTDEQYF.

This rearrangement joins TRBV7-9 to TRBJ1-3, with D possibly TRBD1 on 6 matching bases. V was trimmed by 2 bases and J by 3 bases, leaving 8 bases between them. The germline V gene has CDR1 SEHNR and CDR2 FQNEAQ (reference sequence). The CDR3 runs 14 residues. CDR3 amino acids: CASSLQGSGNTIYF. CDR3 sequence (DNA): TGTGCCAGCAGCTTACAGGGGAGTGGAAACACCATATATTTT.

This chain links TRBV4-2 with TRBJ2-1, with D uncertain. CDR3 length: 14 amino acids. Trimming pared 0 bases from V and 12 bases from J, leaving 15 bases between. Germline V gene data show CDR1 as LGHNA and CDR2 as YNFKEQ. The CDR3 nucleotides are TGTGCCAGCAGCCAAGATCTCGCCCGGCCAGGGCAGTTCTTC. The encoded protein is CASSQDLARPGQFF.

This rearrangement joins TRBV6-6 to TRBJ2-3; a possible D gene is TRBD1 (6 bases). The V gene lost 5 bases and the J gene lost 0 bases, with 15 bases spanning the gap. Germline CDR1 and CDR2: MNHNY and SVGAGI (reference sequence). The CDR3 is made up of 16 amino acids. CDR3 loop: CASSQIPGASTDTQYF. The CDR3 DNA sequence: TGTGCCAGCAGTCAAATTCCAGGGGCTAGCACAGATACGCAGTATTTT.